Shown below are 29 T cell receptor beta chains from a single sample sequenced in a study of neurological immune-mediated disorders. One entry per CDR3 protein results from TCRdb running MiXCR on the 5' RACE reads. The data show tens of thousands of distinct CDR3 sequences, with over 12% seen just once and 6% to 7% held by the top ten. The sequencing sample was made of PBMCs. The receptor set was obtained from a woman aged 45-65 years in good health.

This clonotype has at least ten counts. V usage is TRBV15 and J usage is TRBJ2-5; the D is unclear. Germline CDR1 is LNHNV and CDR2 is YYDKDF (reference sequence). V lost 7 bases to trimming and J lost 5 bases, with 20 bases between them. The CDR3 loop spans 15 amino acids. CDR3: CATTNTGWVQETQYF. The CDR3, as DNA: TGTGCCACCACCAACACTGGATGGGTCCAGGAGACCCAGTACTTC.

This clonotype was detected many times. J is TRBJ2-1 and V is TRBV5-5; D not certain. Per germline, CDR1 SGHKS and CDR2 YYEKEE (reference sequence). The CDR3 extends over 16 amino acids. V lost 0 bases and J lost 6, with 16 bases in between. The CDR3 region is CASSLAQGPKVNEQFF. As DNA, the CDR3 is TGTGCCAGCAGCTTGGCCCAAGGACCCAAAGTCAATGAGCAGTTCTTC. The full variable domain, in which reference TRBV5-5 and TRBJ2-1 provide the parts outside the CDR3, is DAGVTQSPTHLIKTRGQQVTLRCSPISGHKSVSWYQQVLGQGPQFIFQYYEKEERGRGNFPDRFSARQFPNYSSELNVNALLLGDSALYLCASSLAQGPKVNEQFFGPGTRLTVL.

This clonotype occurred many times. The gene calls are TRBV5-1 and TRBJ2-7, with D tentatively TRBD1 or TRBD2 (5 bases each). The CDR3 totals 13 residues. Germline CDR1 is SGHRS and CDR2 is YFSETQ. V was clipped by 7 bases and J by 0 bases, with 11 bases between them. For the CDR3, the DNA is TGCGCCAGCGGGGACGGGTCCTCCTACGAGCAGTACTTC. The encoded protein is CASGDGSSYEQYF.

This clonotype was counted many times. The rearrangement joins TRBV29-1 to TRBJ2-5; TRBD1 aligns across 10 bases. The CDR3 has 15 residues. Looked up from germline, CDR1 is SQVTM and CDR2 is ANQGSEA. The J segment lost 4 bases and the V segment lost 0 bases, leaving 5 bases of the junction unmatched. CDR3 nucleotides: TGCAGCGTTGAAGACCGGGACAGGGGCCGAGAGACCCAGTACTTC. It specifies CSVEDRDRGRETQYF.

This clonotype was seen ten or more times. The V and J genes are TRBV7-2 and TRBJ2-6; D is ambiguous. V was shortened by 3 bases and J by 2 bases, with 11 bases between the two germline ends. The CDR3 runs to 16 residues. Germline V lookup: CDR1 SGHTA, CDR2 FQGNSA. The CDR3, as DNA: TGTGCCAGCAGCTTGTTCGGTGGGGCTGGGGCCAACGTCCTGACTTTC. It is translated as CASSLFGGAGANVLTF.

At least ten counts were recorded for this clonotype. The genes are TRBV29-1 and TRBJ2-7; no reliable D call. CDR3 size: 12 residues. Germline-derived CDR1 and CDR2 are SQVTM and ANQGSEA. Trimming cost V 2 bases and J 5 bases, with 10 bases left between them. The CDR3 region has the DNA TGCAGCGTTGAAATTTGGAGTCACGAGCAGTACTTC. Residues: CSVEIWSHEQYF.

Remarks on this clonotype: This may be a read error: a much more frequent sequence differs by one nucleotide. This sequence joins TRBV7-2 and TRBJ2-7; TRBD2 aligns across 11 bases. CDR1 is SGHTA and CDR2 is FQGNSA in the germline V gene. The CDR3 has 16 amino acids. The CDR3 sequence: CANSSDRTSGYYEQYF. In DNA form, the CDR3 reads TGTGCCAACAGCTCCGACCGGACTAGCGGGTACTACGAGCAGTACTTC. The variable domain in full, with the rest retrieved from reference TRBV7-2 and TRBJ2-7, is GAGVSQSPSNKVTEKGKDVELRCDPISGHTALYWYRQSLGQGLEFLIYFQGNSAPDKSGLPSDRFSAERTGGSVSTLTIQRTQQEDSAVYLCANSSDRTSGYYEQYFGPGTRLTVT.

The sample holds many counts of this clonotype. The chain links TRBV5-1 to TRBJ2-2; 8 nucleotides agree with TRBD1. The CDR3 is 15 amino acids. In germline, CDR1 is SGHRS, CDR2 YFSETQ. Trimming took 4 bases from V and 1 from J; bases not matched to a gene: 3. CDR3 bases: TGCGCCAGCAGCATGGACAGGGTGAACACCGGGGAGCTGTTTTTT. Encoded protein: CASSMDRVNTGELFF.

This clonotype occurred many times. This chain joins TRBV6-5 and TRBJ1-5, with D possibly TRBD1 on 6 matching bases. Trimming left V 5 bases short and J 4 bases short, with 15 bases between. The CDR3 runs 15 residues. Germline lookup yields CDR1 MNHEY and CDR2 SVGAGI. The DNA for the CDR3 is TGTGCCAGCAGTCTAAGGACAGAAGCAAATCAGCCCCAGCATTTT. Translated, it gives CASSLRTEANQPQHF.

This clonotype was seen many times. V gene TRBV11-2 combines with J gene TRBJ2-3, with D possibly being TRBD2 (6 bases). Per the germline V gene, CDR1 is SGHAT and CDR2 is FQNNGV. The CDR3 consists of 15 residues. Trimming shortened V by 5 bases and J by 2 bases, and 14 bases separated the two germline ends. The chain's CDR3 is CASSKGTLITDTQYF. The CDR3 DNA reads TGTGCCAGCAGCAAAGGGACTCTGATCACAGATACGCAGTATTTT.

This clonotype was counted at least ten times. This chain joins TRBV20-1 and TRBJ2-1; weak D call: TRBD2 (6 bases). From germline, CDR1 is DFQATT and CDR2 SNEGSKA (reference sequence). The CDR3 has 16 residues. Trimming stripped 1 base from V and 9 bases from J, with 22 bases between. DNA for the CDR3: TGCAGTGCTAGAGTAACTGGGCGGGGTGTAATGGGTGAGCAGTTCTTC. This sequence encodes CSARVTGRGVMGEQFF.

To note about this clonotype: This may stem from a read error, because a much larger clone lies one nucleotide away. V gene TRBV5-1 combines with J gene TRBJ2-3; D not certain. V lost 0 bases, J lost 4 bases, and 15 bases lay in between. Germline V gene lookup returns CDR1 SGHRS and CDR2 YFSETQ. CDR3 size: 16 residues. CDR3 amino acids: CASSLGLTLTADTQYF. CDR3 nucleotide sequence: TGCGCCAGCAGCTTGGGACTCACGTTAACCGCAGATACGCAGTATTTT.

This clonotype was counted many times. The J gene is TRBJ1-1, the V gene TRBV3-1; no reliable D call. The CDR3 contains 13 residues. Germline V lookup: CDR1 LGHDT, CDR2 YNNKEL (reference sequence). Trimming stripped 0 bases from V and 9 bases from J, with 11 bases between. The CDR3 sequence is CASSQDLSRKAFF. CDR3 DNA sequence: TGTGCCAGCAGCCAAGATTTGTCGCGCAAAGCTTTCTTT.

By share, this clonotype ranks as medium-sized. The chain is built from TRBV3-1 and TRBJ2-5, with unresolved D. V lost 4 bases, J lost 8 bases, and 8 bases lay in between. Germline V lookup: CDR1 LGHDT, CDR2 YNNKEL (reference sequence). The CDR3 contains 11 residues. This chain's CDR3 is CASSLKSTQYF. The CDR3 DNA reads TGTGCCAGCAGCCTTAAGAGTACCCAGTACTTC.

The chain is built from TRBV5-1 and TRBJ2-3, with TRBD2 matching 9 bases. The CDR3 is 15 amino acids. Losses at the gene ends were 6 bases for V and 3 bases for J; bases not matched to a gene: 8. Germline V gives CDR1 SGHRS, CDR2 YFSETQ. CDR3 in amino acids: CASTQGGRATDTQYF. The CDR3 region has the DNA TGCGCCAGCACCCAAGGCGGGAGGGCTACAGATACGCAGTATTTT.

The V and J genes are TRBV18 and TRBJ1-1; tentatively, D is TRBD1 (5 bases). V lost 6 bases, J lost 1 base, and 18 bases lay in between. CDR3 size: 16 residues. Germline V gene data show CDR1 as KGHSH and CDR2 as LQKENI. In DNA form, the CDR3 reads TGTGCCAGCTCGAAGATCGGGACCCACGCGAACACTGAAGCTTTCTTT. Translating it yields CASSKIGTHANTEAFF.

The table lists this clonotype with many counts. The rearrangement joins TRBV10-3 to TRBJ1-2; 7 positions agree with TRBD1. Germline values: CDR1 ENHRY, CDR2 SYGVKD. V lost 2 bases to trimming and J lost 0 bases; unmatched junction nucleotides: 9. This CDR3 has 17 amino acids. This chain's CDR3 is CAISEKEGAPPNYGYTF. The DNA of the CDR3 is TGTGCCATCAGTGAGAAGGAGGGGGCGCCTCCTAACTATGGCTACACCTTC.

V gene TRBV2 combines with J gene TRBJ2-3; 7 positions match TRBD1. There are 17 residues in the CDR3. The junction had 12 bases not matched to a gene; V was cut back by 1 base and J by 5 bases. CDR1 is SNHLY, CDR2 FYNNEI, per germline. Here the CDR3 reads CASSEGVVGGAKDTQYF. The CDR3 DNA sequence: TGTGCCAGCAGTGAAGGGGTGGTAGGGGGCGCGAAAGATACGCAGTATTTT.

This clonotype was recorded at least ten times. The J gene is TRBJ1-2, the V gene TRBV7-2; a weak D match, TRBD1 (6 bases). The germline gives CDR1 SGHTA, CDR2 FQGNSA. CDR3 length: 16 amino acids. V was pared by 4 bases and J by 4 bases, with 19 bases between. CDR3 nucleotides: TGTGCCAGCAGCTCGAACAGGGACACGCTGATCTATGGCTACACCTTC. Residues: CASSSNRDTLIYGYTF.

In regard to this clonotype: This may stem from a read error, because a much larger clone lies one nucleotide away. The chain is built from TRBV5-1 and TRBJ2-3; D may be TRBD2 (7 bases). The germline V gene has CDR1 SGHRS and CDR2 YFSETQ. CDR3 length: 14 residues. The CDR3 DNA follows: TGCACCAGCAGCTTCAAACAGGGAGGGGATACGCAGTATTTT. It translates to CTSSFKQGGDTQYF.

The table lists this clonotype with many counts. The chain couples TRBV7-9 to TRBJ2-7, with 11 bases lining up with TRBD1. The germline gives CDR1 SEHNR, CDR2 FQNEAQ (reference sequence). Trimming took 5 bases from V and 2 from J; bases not matched to a gene: 17. The CDR3 totals 19 residues. The chain's CDR3 is CASSTPRGQGAIRTYEQYF. CDR3 DNA: TGTGCCAGCAGCACGCCTCGAGGACAGGGGGCGATCAGGACCTACGAGCAGTACTTC.

The J gene is TRBJ2-1, the V gene TRBV7-8; 8 bases line up with TRBD1. Germline CDR1 and CDR2: SGHVS and FQNEAQ. The CDR3 has 14 amino acids. Unmatched junction bases numbered 9, after V lost 6 bases and J lost 8 bases. The CDR3 DNA follows: TGTGCCAGCAGGCAGAGACAGGGGATCGATGAGCAGTTCTTC. Protein product: CASRQRQGIDEQFF.

This clonotype has a handful of counts. The chain uses TRBV10-1 and TRBJ2-7, with D uncertain. This CDR3 is 15 amino acids long. CDR1 and CDR2 from the germline V gene are WNHNN and SYGVQD (reference sequence). Trimming cost V 6 bases and J 3 bases, with 18 bases left between them. The CDR3 protein is CASSDNTPTIYEQYF. The CDR3 nucleotides read TGCGCCAGCAGCGATAATACACCTACTATCTACGAGCAGTACTTC.

Turning to this clonotype: This sequence may be a read error, since a much larger clone differs from it by one base. V and J are TRBV5-1 and TRBJ1-4; possibly TRBD1 for D (5 bases). This CDR3 has 15 amino acids. CDR1 is SGHRS and CDR2 is YFSETQ in the germline V gene. V lost 6 bases to trimming and J lost 3 bases, with 15 bases between them. CDR3 bases: TGCGCCAGCAACCGACTAACAGGTGCTAATGAAAAACTGTTTTTT. Translating gives CASNRLTGANEKLFF.

This clonotype was picked up many times. The V and J genes are TRBV5-1 and TRBJ2-2, with D unresolved. The ends were cut back, 0 bases at V and 4 bases at J, with 7 bases in the middle. CDR1 and CDR2 from the germline V gene are SGHRS and YFSETQ. The CDR3 sequence is 14 residues long. The CDR3 sequence: CASSLVGVTGELFF. In DNA form, the CDR3 reads TGCGCCAGCAGCTTGGTTGGGGTCACCGGGGAGCTGTTTTTT. The variable domain in full, completed from reference TRBV5-1 and TRBJ2-2, reads KAGVTQTPRYLIKTRGQQVTLSCSPISGHRSVSWYQQTPGQGLQFLFEYFSETQRNKGNFPGRFSGRQFSNSRSEMNVSTLELGDSALYLCASSLVGVTGELFFGEGSRLTVL.

At least ten counts were recorded for this clonotype. This chain uses TRBV29-1 with TRBJ2-7; the D call may be TRBD1 or TRBD2 (5 bases each). V dropped 4 bases and J dropped 12 bases, with 16 bases sitting between them. The CDR3 consists of 11 residues. Germline lookup yields CDR1 SQVTM and CDR2 ANQGSEA. CDR3 sequence (DNA): TGCAGCGTTGCGAGGGACCGTACTTGGTACTTC. Translating it yields CSVARDRTWYF.

The rearrangement links TRBV5-6 to TRBJ1-1, with D perhaps TRBD1 (6 bases). From germline, CDR1 is SGHDT and CDR2 YYEEEE. Trimming shortened V by 3 bases and J by 1 base, and 13 bases separated the two germline ends. The CDR3 sequence is 15 residues long. The CDR3 nucleotides are TGTGCCAGCAGCTCCTGGGACATGGGGAACACTGAAGCTTTCTTT. Translation gives CASSSWDMGNTEAFF.

This clonotype was seen at least ten times. The chain links TRBV5-1 to TRBJ2-1, with D possibly matching TRBD1 (5 bases). Trimming took off 1 base at V and 9 bases at J, with 11 bases between the two ends. This CDR3 spans 13 amino acids. CDR1 is SGHRS, CDR2 YFSETQ, per germline. CDR3 sequence (DNA): TGCGCCAGCAGCTTGACGGTAGGGGCTGAGCAGTTCTTC. It specifies CASSLTVGAEQFF.

About this clonotype: The junction shows a germline mismatch at one end, possibly a read error. V and J are TRBV7-9 and TRBJ2-1, with TRBD1 matching over 8 bases. Germline lookup yields CDR1 SEHNR and CDR2 FQNEAQ (reference sequence). The CDR3 contains 14 residues. CDR3 amino acids: CASSLEDRVDEQFF. CDR3 bases: TGCGCCAGCAGCTTGGAGGACAGGGTCGATGAGCAGTTCTTC.